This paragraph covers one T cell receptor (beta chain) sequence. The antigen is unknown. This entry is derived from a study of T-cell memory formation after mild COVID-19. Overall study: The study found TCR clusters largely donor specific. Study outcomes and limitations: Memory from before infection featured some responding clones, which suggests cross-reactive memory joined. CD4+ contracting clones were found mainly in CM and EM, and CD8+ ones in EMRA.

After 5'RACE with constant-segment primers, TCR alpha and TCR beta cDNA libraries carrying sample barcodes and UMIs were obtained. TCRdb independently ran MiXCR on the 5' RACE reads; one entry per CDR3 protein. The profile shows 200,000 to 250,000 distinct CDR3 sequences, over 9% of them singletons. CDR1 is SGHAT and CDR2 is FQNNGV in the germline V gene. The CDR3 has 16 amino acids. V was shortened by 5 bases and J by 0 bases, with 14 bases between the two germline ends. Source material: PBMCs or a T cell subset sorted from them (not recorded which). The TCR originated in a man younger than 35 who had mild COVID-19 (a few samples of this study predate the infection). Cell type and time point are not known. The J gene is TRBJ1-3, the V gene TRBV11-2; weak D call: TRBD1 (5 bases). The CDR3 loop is CASSELDSRSGNTIYF. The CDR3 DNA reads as TGTGCCAGCAGCGAACTAGACAGTCGCTCTGGAAACACCATATATTTT.